A selection of T cell receptor beta chains follows, all from one sample in a study of CD8 T cells in ankylosing spondylitis. TCRdb re-called the 5' RACE reads through MiXCR, storing one row per CDR3 protein. Among some 130,000 distinct CDR3 sequences listed, around 6.6% were seen once. Sequencing was performed on blood, either unsorted or a sorted T cell fraction (not recorded which). These receptors were obtained from a female donor with ankylosing spondylitis or in good health (not recorded which). The CDR3 runs from the conserved cysteine through the conserved F or W. The D gene is left open where the match is weak. Expanded clones get a size class; other rows say once, few or many, or leave the size out.

TRBJ1-5,TRBV5-1,NA,many,CASSLEGGQPQHF,TGCGCCAGCAGCTTGGAGGGGGGTCAGCCCCAGCATTTT
TRBJ2-7,TRBV27,NA,many,CASSFIGVGQEAYEQYF,TGTGCCAGCAGTTTTATCGGCGTAGGGCAGGAGGCCTACGAGCAGTACTTC
TRBJ2-5,TRBV4-3,NA,many,CASSPTRTGQETQYF,TGCGCCAGCAGTCCAACCCGGACGGGTCAAGAGACCCAGTACTTC
TRBJ1-1,TRBV27,NA,many,CASTGGGGLDTEAFF,TGTGCCAGCACCGGAGGGGGGGGCTTGGACACTGAAGCTTTCTTT
TRBJ2-7,TRBV14,NA,many,CASRTGPILHF,TGTGCCAGCAGAACAGGTCCTATTTTGCACTTC
TRBJ1-2,TRBV7-2,NA,many,CASSPAGRVGYGYTF,TGTGCCAGCAGCCCAGCGGGGCGGGTGGGCTATGGCTACACCTTC
TRBJ2-3,TRBV5-5,NA,many,CASSFGGIKDTQYF,TGTGCCAGCAGCTTTGGAGGGATTAAAGATACGCAGTATTTT
TRBJ2-2,TRBV12-3/TRBV12-4,NA,many,CASSPTGNTGELFF,TGTGCCAGCAGTCCCACAGGGAACACCGGGGAGCTGTTTTTT
TRBJ2-2,TRBV14,NA,many,CASSQGLGQYTGELFF,TGTGCCAGCAGCCAAGGGTTAGGACAGTACACCGGGGAGCTGTTTTTT
TRBJ2-1,TRBV20-1,NA,NA,CSARTAQGSNEQFF,TGCAGTGCTAGAACGGCGCAGGGGTCCAATGAGCAGTTCTTC
TRBJ1-1,TRBV5-1,NA,many,CASSLRGTTEAFF,TGCGCCAGCAGCTTGCGCGGGACGACTGAAGCTTTCTTT
TRBJ1-5,TRBV6-1,NA,many,CASSDIQGNNQPQHF,TGTGCCAGCAGTGATATTCAGGGAAACAATCAGCCCCAGCATTTT
TRBJ1-1,TRBV3-1,NA,many,CASSQAAATEAFF,TGTGCCAGCAGCCAAGCTGCGGCAACTGAAGCTTTCTTT
TRBJ2-7,TRBV4-1,TRBD2,many,CASSQGGGRRVYEQYF,TGCGCCAGCAGCCAGGGCGGGGGACGGAGAGTCTACGAGCAGTACTTC
TRBJ2-7,TRBV5-1,NA,many,CASSLKGTYEQYF,TGCGCCAGCAGCTTGAAAGGGACCTACGAGCAGTACTTC
TRBJ2-1,TRBV15,NA,many,CATSRESGVQVRYNEQFF,TGTGCCACCAGCAGAGAATCCGGGGTGCAGGTTCGGTACAATGAGCAGTTCTTC
TRBJ1-1,TRBV5-1,NA,many,CASSLEQRNTEAFF,TGCGCCAGCAGCTTGGAACAGAGAAACACTGAAGCTTTCTTT